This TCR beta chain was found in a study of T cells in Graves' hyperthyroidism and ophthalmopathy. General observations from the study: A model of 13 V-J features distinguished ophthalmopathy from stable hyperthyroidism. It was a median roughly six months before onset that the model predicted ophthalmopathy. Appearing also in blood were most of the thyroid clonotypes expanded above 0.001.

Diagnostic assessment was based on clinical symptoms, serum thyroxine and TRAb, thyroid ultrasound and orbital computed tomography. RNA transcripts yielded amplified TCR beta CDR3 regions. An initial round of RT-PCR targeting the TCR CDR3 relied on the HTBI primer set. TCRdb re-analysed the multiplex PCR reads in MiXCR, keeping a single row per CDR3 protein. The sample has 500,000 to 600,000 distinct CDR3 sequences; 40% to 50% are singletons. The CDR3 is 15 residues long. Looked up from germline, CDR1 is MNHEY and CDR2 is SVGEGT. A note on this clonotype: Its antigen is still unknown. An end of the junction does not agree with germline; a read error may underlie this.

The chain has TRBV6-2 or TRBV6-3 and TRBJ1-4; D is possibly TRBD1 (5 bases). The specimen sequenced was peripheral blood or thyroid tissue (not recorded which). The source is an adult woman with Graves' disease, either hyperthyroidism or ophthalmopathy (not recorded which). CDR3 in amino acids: CTSSSQRDFNEKLFF. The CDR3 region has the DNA TGTACCAGCAGTTCGCAACGGGACTTTAATGAAAAACTGTTTTTT.